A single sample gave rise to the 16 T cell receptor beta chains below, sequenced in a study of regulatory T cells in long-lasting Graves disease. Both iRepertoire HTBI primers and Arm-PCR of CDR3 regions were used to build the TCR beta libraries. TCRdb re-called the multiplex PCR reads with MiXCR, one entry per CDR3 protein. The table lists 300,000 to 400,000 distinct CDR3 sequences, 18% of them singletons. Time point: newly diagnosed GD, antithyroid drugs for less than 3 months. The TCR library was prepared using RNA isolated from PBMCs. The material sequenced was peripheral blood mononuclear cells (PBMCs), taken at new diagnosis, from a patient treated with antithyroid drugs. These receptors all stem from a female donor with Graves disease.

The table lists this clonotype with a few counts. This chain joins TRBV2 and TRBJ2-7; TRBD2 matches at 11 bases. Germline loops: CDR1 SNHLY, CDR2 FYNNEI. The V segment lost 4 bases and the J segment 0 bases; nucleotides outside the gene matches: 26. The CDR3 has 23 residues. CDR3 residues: CASSGDPFPPGTSGTHFSYEQYF. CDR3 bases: TGTGCCAGCAGTGGGGACCCTTTCCCCCCCGGGACTAGCGGAACACATTTCTCCTACGAGCAGTACTTC.

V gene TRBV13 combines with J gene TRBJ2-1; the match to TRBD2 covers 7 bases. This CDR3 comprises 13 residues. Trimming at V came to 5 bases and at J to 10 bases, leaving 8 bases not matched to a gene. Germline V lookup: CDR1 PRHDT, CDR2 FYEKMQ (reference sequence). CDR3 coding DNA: TGTGCCAGCAGCCCGCCAAGCGGGACCGAGCAGTTCTTC. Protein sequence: CASSPPSGTEQFF.

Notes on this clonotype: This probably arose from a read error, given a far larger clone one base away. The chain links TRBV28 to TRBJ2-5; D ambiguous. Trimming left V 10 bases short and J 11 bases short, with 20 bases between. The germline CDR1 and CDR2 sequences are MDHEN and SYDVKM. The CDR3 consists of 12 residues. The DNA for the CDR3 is TGTGCCACACAAAGGGCAGGTAACAAGCAGTACTTC. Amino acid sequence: CATQRAGNKQYF.

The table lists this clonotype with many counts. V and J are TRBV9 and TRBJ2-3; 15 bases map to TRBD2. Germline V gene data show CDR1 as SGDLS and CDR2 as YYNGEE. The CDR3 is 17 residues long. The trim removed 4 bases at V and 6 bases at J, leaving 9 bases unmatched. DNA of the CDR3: TGTGCCAGCAGCAAGGGGACTAGCGGGGGGCGGAGGGATACGCAGTATTTT. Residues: CASSKGTSGGRRDTQYF.

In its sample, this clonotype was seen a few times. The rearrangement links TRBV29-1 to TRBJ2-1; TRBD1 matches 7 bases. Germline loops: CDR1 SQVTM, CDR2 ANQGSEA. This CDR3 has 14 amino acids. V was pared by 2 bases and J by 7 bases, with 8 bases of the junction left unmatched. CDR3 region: CSVEYNRGTNEQFF. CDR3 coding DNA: TGCAGCGTTGAATACAACAGGGGTACTAATGAGCAGTTCTTC.

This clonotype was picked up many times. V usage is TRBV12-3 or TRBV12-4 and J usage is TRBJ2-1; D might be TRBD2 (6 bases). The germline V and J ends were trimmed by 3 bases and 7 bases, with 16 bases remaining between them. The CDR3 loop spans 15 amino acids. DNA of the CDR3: TGTGCCAGCAGTTTTCGAGGCGGAGGGCGAAATGAGCAGTTCTTC. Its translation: CASSFRGGGRNEQFF.

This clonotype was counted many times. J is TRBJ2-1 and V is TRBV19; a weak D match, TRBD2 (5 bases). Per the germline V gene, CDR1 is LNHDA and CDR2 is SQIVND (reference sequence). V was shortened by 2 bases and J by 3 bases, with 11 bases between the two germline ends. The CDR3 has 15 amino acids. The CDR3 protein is CASSISGTNYNEQFF. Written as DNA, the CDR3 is TGTGCCAGTAGTATAAGCGGTACTAACTACAATGAGCAGTTCTTC.

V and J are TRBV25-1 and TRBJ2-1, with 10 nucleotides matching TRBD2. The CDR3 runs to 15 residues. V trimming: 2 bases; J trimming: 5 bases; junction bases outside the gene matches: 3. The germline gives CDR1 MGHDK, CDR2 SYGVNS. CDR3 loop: CASSERTSGDNEQFF. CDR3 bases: TGTGCCAGCAGTGAAAGGACTAGCGGAGACAATGAGCAGTTCTTC.

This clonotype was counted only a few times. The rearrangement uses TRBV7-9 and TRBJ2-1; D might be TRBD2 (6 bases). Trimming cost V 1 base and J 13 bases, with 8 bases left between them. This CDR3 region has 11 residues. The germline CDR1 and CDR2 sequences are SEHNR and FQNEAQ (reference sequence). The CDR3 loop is CASSLDGGQFF. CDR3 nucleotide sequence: TGTGCCAGCAGCTTAGACGGGGGACAGTTCTTC.

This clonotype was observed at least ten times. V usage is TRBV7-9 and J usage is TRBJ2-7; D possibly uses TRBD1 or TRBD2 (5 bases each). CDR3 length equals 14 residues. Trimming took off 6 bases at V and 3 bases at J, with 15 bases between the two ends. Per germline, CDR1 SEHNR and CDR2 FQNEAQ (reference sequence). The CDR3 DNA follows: TGTGCCAGCAGTGGACGGTGGGGGAACTACGAGCAGTACTTC. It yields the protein CASSGRWGNYEQYF.

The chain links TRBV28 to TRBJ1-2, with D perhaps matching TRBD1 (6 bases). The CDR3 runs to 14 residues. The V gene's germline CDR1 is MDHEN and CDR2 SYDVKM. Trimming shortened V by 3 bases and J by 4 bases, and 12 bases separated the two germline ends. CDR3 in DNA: TGTGCCAGCAGTTTTCAGGACAGACTCTATGGCTACACCTTC. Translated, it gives CASSFQDRLYGYTF.

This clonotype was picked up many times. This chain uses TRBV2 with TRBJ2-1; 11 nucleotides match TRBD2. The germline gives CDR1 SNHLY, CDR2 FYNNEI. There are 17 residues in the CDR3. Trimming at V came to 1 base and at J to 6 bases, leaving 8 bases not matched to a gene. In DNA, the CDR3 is TGTGCCAGCAGTGAAGAGGCGGGACTAGCGGACCTCAATGAGCAGTTCTTC. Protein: CASSEEAGLADLNEQFF.

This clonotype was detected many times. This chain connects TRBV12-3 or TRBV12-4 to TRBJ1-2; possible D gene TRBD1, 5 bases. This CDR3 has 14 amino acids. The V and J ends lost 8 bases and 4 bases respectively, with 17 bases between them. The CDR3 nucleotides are TGTGCCAGCCCCTTCCCCCAGGGCTTCTATGGCTACACCTTC. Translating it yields CASPFPQGFYGYTF.

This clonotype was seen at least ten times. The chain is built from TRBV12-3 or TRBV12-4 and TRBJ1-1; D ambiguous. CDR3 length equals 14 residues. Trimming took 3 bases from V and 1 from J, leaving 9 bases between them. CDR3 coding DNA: TGTGCCAGCAGTTTCACCCCAGGGAACACTGAAGCTTTCTTT. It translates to CASSFTPGNTEAFF.

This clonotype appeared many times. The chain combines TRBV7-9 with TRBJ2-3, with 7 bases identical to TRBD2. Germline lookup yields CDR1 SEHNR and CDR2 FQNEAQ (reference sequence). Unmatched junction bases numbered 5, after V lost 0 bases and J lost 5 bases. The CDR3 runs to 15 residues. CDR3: CASSLAGGRKDTQYF. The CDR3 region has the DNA TGTGCCAGCAGCTTAGCGGGAGGGCGGAAAGATACGCAGTATTTT.

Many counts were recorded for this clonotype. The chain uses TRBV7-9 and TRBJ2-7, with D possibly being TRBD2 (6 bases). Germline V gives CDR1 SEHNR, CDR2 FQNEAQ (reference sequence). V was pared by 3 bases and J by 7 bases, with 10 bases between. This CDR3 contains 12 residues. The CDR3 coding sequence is TGTGCCAGCAGCTTTCAGGGAGGAGAGCAGTACTTC. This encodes CASSFQGGEQYF.